This T cell receptor beta chain stems from a study of OX40 agonist ivuxolimab in advanced cancers. Findings and limits, study-wide: A proportion of nonresponders additionally exhibited low normalized T-cell clonal expansion.

This clone appeared once. Its antigen is undetermined. Some clones are missing from TCRdb's copy, which holds only in-frame ones; the method was immunoSEQ multiplex PCR. The sample has under 110,000 clones, 90% seen once. This TCR came from an adult with an advanced solid tumor such as melanoma, head and neck, liver or kidney cancer. Sequencing was performed on CD4+ or CD8+ T cells sorted from blood, taken in a trial of the OX40 agonist ivuxolimab.

This CDR3 reads CASTKRQGGETQYF. The CDR3 bases are TGTGCCAGCACCAAAAGACAGGGAGGGGAGACCCAGTACTTC. The chain has TRBV6-5 and TRBJ2-5; perhaps D is TRBD1 or TRBD2 (7 bases each). V dropped 7 bases and J dropped 5 bases, with 17 bases sitting between them. The CDR3 sequence is 14 residues long. Germline values: CDR1 MNHEY, CDR2 SVGAGI.